The 15 T cell receptor beta chains below were found in one sample sequenced in a study of vaccination and CD4 T cells after COVID-19. The Oncomine TCR Beta short-read assay sequenced DNA from cultured CD4+ T cells. TCRdb fed the PCR reads into MiXCR, producing one record per CDR3 protein. The table lists approximately 19,000 distinct CDR3 sequences, 48% of them singletons. As to treatment: approximately nine-day PBMC culture with coronavirus spike peptide pools or control peptides (ViraFEST assay). The antigens for these receptors are not known. The sequences come from CD4+ T cells from blood, cultured in vitro, collected after SARS-CoV-2 vaccination. These receptors were taken from a human donor who had recovered from COVID-19.

V gene TRBV4-2 combines with J gene TRBJ1-4, with a tentative D call TRBD1 (6 bases). CDR1 LGHNA and CDR2 YNFKEQ come from the germline V gene. Trimming took 0 bases from V and 10 from J, leaving 18 bases between them. The CDR3 runs 16 residues. The DNA for the CDR3 is TGTGCCAGCAGCCAAGATCCGACAGGAGGGGCAGGAAAACTGTTTTTT. Translated, it gives CASSQDPTGGAGKLFF.

Only a few counts were recorded for this clonotype. J is TRBJ2-6 and V is TRBV2; D not certain. Germline V gives CDR1 SNHLY, CDR2 FYNNEI. The ends were cut back, 6 bases at V and 4 bases at J, with 10 bases in the middle. This CDR3 has 14 amino acids. CDR3 loop: CASREQLGANVLTF. CDR3 in DNA: TGTGCCAGCAGGGAACAATTGGGGGCCAACGTCCTGACTTTC.

J is TRBJ2-1 and V is TRBV24-1; 13 nucleotides align to TRBD2. CDR1 is KGHDR and CDR2 is SFDVKD in the germline V gene. J gave up 4 bases and V 3 bases, and 5 bases lay outside the gene matches. The CDR3 runs to 17 residues. In DNA form, the CDR3 reads TGTGCCACCAGTGATGGGACTAGCGGGGCCCGGTACAATGAGCAGTTCTTC. It encodes CATSDGTSGARYNEQFF.

V and J are TRBV6-1 and TRBJ1-5; D remains unclear. The CDR3 is made up of 13 amino acids. Germline V gene lookup returns CDR1 MNHNS and CDR2 SASEGT. V dropped 9 bases and J dropped 0 bases, with 9 bases sitting between them. This CDR3 reads CASVGISNQPQHF. The CDR3 region has the DNA TGTGCCAGTGTTGGGATTAGCAATCAGCCCCAGCATTTT.

The rearrangement joins TRBV27 to TRBJ2-7, with TRBD1 as a possible D gene (5 bases). This CDR3 contains 14 residues. CDR1 and CDR2 from the germline V gene are MNHEY and SMNVEV (reference sequence). V gave up 5 bases and J gave up 2 bases, with 13 bases separating them. As DNA, the CDR3 is TGTGCCAGCAGTCCTCCAGGGATTACCTACGAGCAGTACTTC. Translated, it gives CASSPPGITYEQYF.

The rearrangement uses TRBV11-3 and TRBJ1-2; unclear D gene. Trimming took 9 bases from V and 4 from J, leaving 15 bases between them. The CDR3 is 13 residues long. The germline V gene encodes CDR1 SGHNT and CDR2 YENEEA. The chain's CDR3 is CASSSAGIYGYTF. As DNA, the CDR3 is TGTGCCAGTAGTTCAGCGGGGATCTATGGCTACACCTTC. Looking up the rest from reference TRBV11-3 and TRBJ1-2 gives the full variable domain: EAGVVQSPRYKIIEKKQPVAFWCNPISGHNTLYWYLQNLGQGPELLIRYENEEAVDDSQLPKDRFSAERLKGVDSTLKIQPAELGDSAVYLCASSSAGIYGYTFGSGTRLTVV.

The CDR3 region has the DNA TGTGCCAGCAGCAAAGGGACTAGCGGTAGAGGAACCTACGAGCAGTACTTC. Protein product: CASSKGTSGRGTYEQYF. The V and J genes are TRBV21-1 and TRBJ2-7; the table gives TRBD2 as D, unverified against the DNA. TRBV21-1 is described as a pseudogene. The CDR3 length is 17 residues.

This rearrangement joins TRBV12-3 or TRBV12-4 to TRBJ1-6, with D possibly TRBD1 on 6 matching bases. The CDR3 covers 14 residues. V lost 3 bases and J 11 bases, leaving 14 bases between the germline ends. In DNA form, the CDR3 reads TGTGCCAGCAGTTTGATCACAGGGACGGCACCCCTCCACTTT. Translated, it gives CASSLITGTAPLHF.

The V gene is TRBV6-2 or TRBV6-3, the J gene TRBJ1-5; D not certain. Germline loops: CDR1 MNHEY, CDR2 SVGEGT. The CDR3 loop spans 12 amino acids. Trimming removed 3 bases at V and 7 bases at J, with 7 bases between. The DNA of the CDR3 is TGTGCCAGCAGTTATGCTGGGCAGCCCCAGCATTTT. Encoded protein: CASSYAGQPQHF.

V gene TRBV21-1 combines with J gene TRBJ2-5; the D segment call TRBD1 is taken from the table without a DNA check. TRBV21-1 is shown as a pseudogene. CDR3 length: 16 amino acids. The CDR3 DNA reads as TGTGCCAGCAGCAAAGTATATGAGGGACAGGGTGAGACCCAGTACTTC. This encodes CASSKVYEGQGETQYF.

V and J are TRBV20-1 and TRBJ1-6, with 7 nucleotides matching TRBD1. J lost 10 bases, V lost 1 base, and 13 bases had no gene match. CDR1 is DFQATT and CDR2 is SNEGSKA in the germline V gene (reference sequence). The CDR3 consists of 16 residues. The chain's CDR3 is CSARGGLDREESPLHF. The CDR3 DNA sequence: TGCAGTGCTAGAGGGGGACTAGACAGGGAAGAATCACCCCTCCACTTT.

This chain uses TRBV20-1 with TRBJ2-3; D gene uncertain. This CDR3 is 13 amino acids long. CDR1 and CDR2 (germline): DFQATT, SNEGSKA (reference sequence). V lost 3 bases and J 2 bases, leaving 9 bases between the germline ends. The CDR3, as DNA: TGCAGTGCTAGGTTAGGAACCACAGATACGCAGTATTTT. This encodes CSARLGTTDTQYF.

The chain carries TRBV11-3 and TRBJ2-5, with 8 bases lining up with TRBD2. V trimming: 5 bases; J trimming: 6 bases; junction bases outside the gene matches: 14. The CDR3 is 16 residues long. Germline V gene lookup returns CDR1 SGHNT and CDR2 YENEEA. CDR3 loop: CASSPPGGQAVKTQYF. The DNA for the CDR3 is TGTGCCAGCAGCCCGCCGGGGGGGCAAGCGGTAAAGACCCAGTACTTC.

CDR3 protein: CSASPGGGMSTDTQYF. In DNA form, the CDR3 reads TGCAGTGCTAGCCCAGGGGGCGGGATGAGCACAGATACGCAGTATTTT. The chain recombines TRBV20-1 with TRBJ2-3; 8 positions agree with TRBD1. The length of the CDR3 is 16 residues. Germline V CDR1 and CDR2: DFQATT, SNEGSKA (reference sequence). With V trimmed by 3 bases and J by 0 bases, 8 bases remained unmatched.

In this sample, this clonotype turned up a few times. V is TRBV7-2 and J is TRBJ2-5; D uncertain. Germline V lookup: CDR1 SGHTA, CDR2 FQGNSA. CDR3 length: 19 amino acids. V dropped 0 bases and J dropped 4 bases, with 24 bases sitting between them. The CDR3 nucleotides are TGTGCCAGCAGCTTAGCACCCGGGTTCAATCAACGCTTGGCAGAGACCCAGTACTTC. Amino acids: CASSLAPGFNQRLAETQYF.